This T cell receptor (beta chain) was found in a study of blood T cell repertoires in COVID-19. As originally analysed: Amplified reference gene primers provided the basis for estimating nucleated cell counts. Method: immunoSEQ multiplex PCR; TCRdb's copy keeps in-frame clones and lacks some. The V and J calls and clone size are taken from that table; D and trimming were inferred from the DNA. The table has 20,000 to 25,000 clones, roughly 73% seen once. Per germline, CDR1 SGHDT and CDR2 YYEEEE. The CDR3 extends over 16 amino acids. V was clipped by 0 bases and J by 4 bases; unmatched bases: 2. Material for sequencing was peripheral blood. This receptor was taken from a human donor in a cohort sampled during active or convalescent COVID-19. This chain joins TRBV5-6 and TRBJ2-3, with 13 positions matching TRBD2. The CDR3 DNA follows: TGTGCCAGCAGCTTGGCACTAGCGGGAGGGCCAGATACGCAGTATTTT. Encoded protein: CASSLALAGGPDTQYF.